A selection of T cell receptor beta chains follows, all from one sample in a study of a mutant IDH1 vaccine in newly diagnosed glioma. TCRdb's copy holds only in-frame clones and misses some; the assay was immunoSEQ multiplex PCR. This sample has 25,000 to 35,000 clones, with approximately 84% found just once. Their antigen targets remain unknown. Sequencing was performed on PBMCs, taken from a glioma patient whose treatment included an IDH1 peptide vaccine. These receptors all stem from a man aged 30 to 45 with glioma. Each CDR3 is given with its conserved first and last residue.

V	J	CDR3
TRBV28	TRBJ2-7	CASTFSGSSYEQYF
TRBV27	.	CASSIRTGRDGSSYEQYF
TRBV5-1	TRBJ1-1	CASFPGTPWGDTEAFF
TRBV5-1	TRBJ1-3	CASSKDGLDSGNTIYF
TRBV2	TRBJ2-1	CASSVRGDRGWNEQFF
TRBV19	TRBJ1-1	CASGFQDNTEAFF
TRBV30	TRBJ2-5	CACRGSGETQYF
TRBV7-2	TRBJ2-1	CASSFGGRSSEQFF
TRBV30	TRBJ1-5	CAYEPGYNQPQHF
TRBV30	TRBJ1-6	CAWSVPGGSPLHF
TRBV5-1	TRBJ2-1	CASSLEPSSYNEQFF
TRBV15	TRBJ2-5	CATSPADSLGTQYF
TRBV7-2	TRBJ2-5	CASSPRTVQETQYF
TRBV6-6	TRBJ2-7	CASSSGQTEYF
TRBV7-3	TRBJ2-3	CASSLTGGTDTQYF
TRBV4-1	TRBJ1-4	CASSQDTLLGPNNEKLFF
TRBV5-4	TRBJ2-7	CASSLPRGGAYEQYF
TRBV10-3	TRBJ2-1	CAIGGGNEQFF
TRBV5-6	TRBJ1-6	CASSLAAASSYNSPLHF
TRBV10-3	TRBJ1-5	CAISEQSTPNQPQHF
TRBV5-1	TRBJ2-1	CASSLNNGGALQNEQFF
TRBV5-1	TRBJ1-2	CASHTGGLDYGYTF
TRBV4-3	TRBJ1-5	CASSQDRSYGPQHF
TRBV6-5	TRBJ1-5	CASSPRQMQPQHF
TRBV4-1	TRBJ1-3	CASSQPFKESGNTIYF
TRBV5-6	TRBJ1-3	CASGRDRGYTIYF
TRBV4-1	TRBJ2-7	CASSQGTGASYEQYF
TRBV10-3	TRBJ2-4	CAISESGATKNIQYF
TRBV7-9	TRBJ2-2	CASSFQGRGTGELFF
TRBV7-9	TRBJ1-2	CASSADRITPYGYTF
TRBV5-6	TRBJ2-7	CASSPASRQDYEQYF
TRBV19	TRBJ2-3	CASSPGQGVLDTQYF
TRBV7-9	TRBJ2-7	CASSLAIGGYSYEQYF
TRBV6-1	TRBJ1-2	CASSEFQGTNGYTF
TRBV30	TRBJ2-7	CAWEEEGREQYF
TRBV5-1	TRBJ2-7	CASSWGEGAYEQYF
TRBV1	TRBJ2-3	CTSSLGAAGGVDTQYF
TRBV2	TRBJ1-3	CASNNGPTSGNTIYF
TRBV5-6	TRBJ2-7	CASTLGGLEVSEQYF
TRBV6-5	TRBJ1-1	CASASLGVPNTEAFF
TRBV9	TRBJ1-3	CASSGGTNRDHSGNTIYF
TRBV11-2	TRBJ1-1	CASSHKVGGTEAFF
TRBV19	TRBJ2-6	CASSIEQGGTGANVLTF
TRBV18	TRBJ1-1	CASSTMDGNTEAFF
TRBV5-4	TRBJ1-1	CASSSNVEQGLMAFF
TRBV9	TRBJ2-1	CASSVVSGGNEQFF